What follows describes a single T cell receptor beta chain. Its antigen remains unidentified. V shed 6 bases, J shed 2 bases, and the junction held 3 bases outside the gene matches. Germline-derived CDR1 and CDR2 are MNHEY and SMNVEV (reference sequence). The CDR3 has 14 residues. TCRdb keeps only in-frame clones here, not all; method: immunoSEQ multiplex PCR. Of 410,000 or so clones detected, about 92% appear once; the ten largest clones hold about 1.6%. The sample originates from a study of Ad26.COV2.S vaccination and SARS-CoV-2 variants. Sample treatment: about 20 received Ad26.COV2.S at low or high dose, single or two shots; about 5 received placebo; per-sample allocation not given. All samples were drawn on day 63, counting from the first vaccine or placebo injection. General observations from the study: Vaccine recipients and placebo recipients showed similar non-spike TCR breadth. Quantification of TCR breadth and depth may have yielded underestimates of total T cell responses.

The clonotype was recovered from a person between 18 and 59 years old who received the Ad26.COV2.S COVID-19 vaccine or a placebo. The gene calls are TRBV27 and TRBJ1-3, with 8 bases identical to TRBD1. The source material was peripheral blood, sampled in a trial of Ad26.COV2.S vaccine versus placebo. The CDR3 region is CASRDRETGNTIYF. Written as DNA, the CDR3 is TGTGCCAGCAGGGACAGGGAAACTGGAAACACCATATATTTT.